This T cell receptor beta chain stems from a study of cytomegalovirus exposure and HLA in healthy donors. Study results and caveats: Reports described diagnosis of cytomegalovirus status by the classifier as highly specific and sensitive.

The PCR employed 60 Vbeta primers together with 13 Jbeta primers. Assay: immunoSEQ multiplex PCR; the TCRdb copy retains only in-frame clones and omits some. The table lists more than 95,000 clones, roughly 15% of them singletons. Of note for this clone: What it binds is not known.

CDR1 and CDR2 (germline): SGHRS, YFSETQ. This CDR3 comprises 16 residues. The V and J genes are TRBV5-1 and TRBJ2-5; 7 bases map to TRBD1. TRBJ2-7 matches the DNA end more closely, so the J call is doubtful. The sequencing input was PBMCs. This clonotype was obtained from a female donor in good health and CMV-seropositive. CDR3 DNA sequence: TGCGCCAGCAGCGTGGATGGGCGACAGGGAGCCTACGAGCAGTACTTC. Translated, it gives CASSVDGRQGAYEQYF.